A single sample is the source of the 24 T cell receptor beta chains below, sequenced in a study of T cells in Graves' hyperthyroidism and ophthalmopathy. The TCR beta CDR3 regions underwent amplification using RNA transcripts as the source. First-round RT-PCR of the TCR CDR3 relied on the HTBI primer set. TCRdb re-analysed the multiplex PCR reads in MiXCR, keeping a single row per CDR3 protein. The table records fewer than 500,000 distinct CDR3 sequences, roughly 14% of them present only once. Material for sequencing was blood. The receptor set was obtained from a young man with Graves' ophthalmopathy.

V usage is TRBV6-5 and J usage is TRBJ2-1; no reliable D call. CDR3 length equals 13 residues. V was pared by 0 bases and J by 4 bases, with 4 bases between. The V gene's germline CDR1 is MNHEY and CDR2 SVGAGI. As DNA, the CDR3 is TGTGCCAGCAGTTACTCTGAATACAATGAGCAGTTCTTC. It specifies CASSYSEYNEQFF.

This clonotype was found a few times. The chain carries TRBV7-2 and TRBJ2-7; 8 nucleotides match TRBD1. The CDR3 has 14 amino acids. CDR1 and CDR2 from the germline V gene are SGHTA and FQGNSA. V was pared by 3 bases and J by 3 bases, with 4 bases of the junction left unmatched. The CDR3 bases are TGTGCCAGCAGCTTGGGACAGGCCTTCTACGAGCAGTACTTC. As protein: CASSLGQAFYEQYF.

At least ten counts were recorded for this clonotype. The chain uses TRBV7-9 and TRBJ1-6; D possibly corresponds to TRBD1 (5 bases). There are 16 residues in the CDR3. In germline, CDR1 is SEHNR, CDR2 FQNEAQ (reference sequence). Trimming left V 1 base short and J 9 bases short, with 16 bases between. The CDR3 coding sequence is TGTGCCAGCAGCTTAGGTGAGGGGAGCAACAGTTCACCCCTCCACTTT. Its translation: CASSLGEGSNSSPLHF.

This clonotype was recorded at least ten times. This chain links TRBV12-5 with TRBJ1-1; D remains unclear. V lost 4 bases and J lost 0, with 9 bases in between. The CDR3 totals 14 residues. Germline CDR1 is LGHNT and CDR2 is FRNRAP. The DNA for the CDR3 is TGTGCTAGTGGTTCCCGGGAGGTGAACACTGAAGCTTTCTTT. Its translation: CASGSREVNTEAFF.

In its sample, this clonotype was seen many times. The chain uses TRBV3-1 and TRBJ2-3; weak D call: TRBD2 (6 bases). The CDR3 spans 16 residues. Germline V lookup: CDR1 LGHDT, CDR2 YNNKEL (reference sequence). V was shortened by 4 bases and J by 0 bases, with 14 bases between the two germline ends. CDR3 region: CASSPRGTPSTDTQYF. In DNA form, the CDR3 reads TGTGCCAGCAGCCCACGGGGGACCCCTAGCACAGATACGCAGTATTTT.

On this clonotype: A much bigger clone sits one base away, suggesting this may be a read error. The chain couples TRBV30 to TRBJ2-7; no definite D call. The V gene's germline CDR1 is GTSNPN and CDR2 SVGIG (reference sequence). The germline V and J ends were trimmed by 3 bases and 2 bases, with 14 bases remaining between them. This CDR3 is built from 14 residues. This chain's CDR3 is CAWSSGALTYEQYF. The CDR3 region has the DNA TGTGCCTGGAGCTCCGGAGCGCTAACCTACGAGCAGTACTTC. The variable domain in full, with the rest retrieved from reference TRBV30 and TRBJ2-7, is SQTIHQWPATLVQPVGSPLSLECTVEGTSNPNLYWYRQAAGRGLQLLFYSVGIGQISSEVPQNLSASRPQDRQFILSSKKLLLSDSGFYLCAWSSGALTYEQYFGPGTRLTVT.

The chain carries TRBV20-1 and TRBJ2-7, with TRBD2 matching 12 bases. The CDR3 runs 14 residues. Trimming removed 5 bases from V and 4 bases from J; junction bases left unmatched: 6. CDR1 is DFQATT and CDR2 is SNEGSKA in the germline V gene (reference sequence). The DNA for the CDR3 is TGCAGTGCTCCGACTAGCGGGAGCGGGTACGAGCAGTACTTC. This sequence encodes CSAPTSGSGYEQYF.

As for this clonotype: The junction and the germline gene differ at one end; a read error may be behind it. V gene TRBV5-1 combines with J gene TRBJ1-1, with 12 bases lining up with TRBD1. Germline loops: CDR1 SGHRS, CDR2 YFSETQ. The CDR3 is 15 amino acids. For the CDR3, the DNA is TGTGCCAGCAGCGCCCTGGGGGACAGGGGGCCTGAAGCTTCCTTT. The encoded protein is CASSALGDRGPEASF. The full variable domain, its missing parts supplied by reference TRBV5-1 and TRBJ1-1, is KAGVTQTPRYLIKTRGQQVTLSCSPISGHRSVSWYQQTPGQGLQFLFEYFSETQRNKGNFPGRFSGRQFSNSRSEMNVSTLELGDSALYLCASSALGDRGPEASFGQGTRLTVV.

This clonotype occurred many times. J is TRBJ2-5 and V is TRBV5-1; perhaps TRBD2 as D (6 bases). CDR1 is SGHRS, CDR2 YFSETQ, per germline. V was trimmed by 4 bases and J by 4 bases, leaving 20 bases between them. The CDR3 extends over 16 amino acids. The CDR3 DNA is TGCGCCAGCAGCCTGTGGGGGGACCCGTGGGGAGAGACCCAGTACTTC. Encoded protein: CASSLWGDPWGETQYF.

In its sample, this clonotype was seen many times. The chain links TRBV6-2 or TRBV6-3 to TRBJ2-7; 8 bases fit TRBD2. V dropped 3 bases and J dropped 4; count of bases not matched to a gene: 5. This CDR3 is built from 14 residues. Per the germline V gene, CDR1 is MNHEY and CDR2 is SVGEGT. CDR3 bases: TGTGCCAGCAGTTATTTAGCGGGGCTATACGAGCAGTACTTC. Translated: CASSYLAGLYEQYF.

The rearrangement uses TRBV7-9 and TRBJ1-3; no definite D call. In germline, CDR1 is SEHNR, CDR2 FQNEAQ (reference sequence). With 4 bases removed from V and 1 base from J, the gap between germline ends came to 11 bases. This CDR3 is built from 15 residues. CDR3 sequence: CASSSTAYSGNTIYF. CDR3 DNA sequence: TGTGCCAGCAGCTCCACGGCTTATTCTGGAAACACCATATATTTT.

This clonotype was seen a handful of times. V usage is TRBV6-6 and J usage is TRBJ2-2, with 10 nucleotides matching TRBD2. The germline V gene encodes CDR1 MNHNY and CDR2 SVGAGI (reference sequence). V shed 2 bases and J 6 bases; nucleotides not matched to a gene: 9. This CDR3 has 17 residues. CDR3 protein: CASSYIAGGRDAGELFF. The CDR3 nucleotides are TGTGCCAGCAGTTACATAGCGGGAGGCCGGGATGCCGGGGAGCTGTTTTTT.

This chain uses TRBV7-2 with TRBJ2-5; TRBD1 agrees at 10 bases. The CDR3 contains 18 residues. The germline V gene has CDR1 SGHTA and CDR2 FQGNSA. The V segment lost 1 base and the J segment 5 bases; nucleotides outside the gene matches: 13. CDR3 in amino acids: CASSLDGYRDRGRETQYF. CDR3 nucleotide sequence: TGTGCCAGCAGCTTAGATGGGTACCGGGACAGGGGTAGGGAGACCCAGTACTTC.

The V and J genes are TRBV6-1 and TRBJ1-2, with D possibly matching TRBD1 (5 bases). CDR1 and CDR2 (germline): MNHNS, SASEGT. CDR3 length equals 14 residues. V lost 3 bases, J lost 7 bases, and 15 bases lay in between. Here the CDR3 reads CASSESGGRLGYTF. The DNA of the CDR3 is TGTGCCAGCAGTGAGTCGGGGGGTAGGCTTGGCTACACCTTC.

This clonotype was recorded at least ten times. The chain recombines TRBV3-1 with TRBJ2-7; 9 bases align to TRBD2. J lost 3 bases, V lost 2 bases, and 8 bases had no gene match. The germline gives CDR1 LGHDT, CDR2 YNNKEL (reference sequence). The CDR3 is 16 residues long. CDR3: CASSQRGTSSLYEQYF. The CDR3 DNA is TGTGCCAGCAGCCAAAGGGGGACTAGCAGCCTCTACGAGCAGTACTTC.

To note about this clonotype: With a much larger clone just one base away, this may be a read error. The rearrangement uses TRBV24-1 and TRBJ2-7, with D perhaps being TRBD1 or TRBD2 (6 bases each). V lost 7 bases and J 8 bases, leaving 23 bases between the germline ends. The CDR3 runs 15 residues. The V gene's germline CDR1 is KGHDR and CDR2 SFDVKD. The CDR3 reads CATSQGGGKLWQQYF. CDR3 DNA: TGTGCCACCAGCCAAGGGGGAGGCAAACTATGGCAGCAGTACTTC.

This clonotype was observed at least ten times. The gene calls are TRBV7-2 and TRBJ2-3; D unresolved. Looked up from germline, CDR1 is SGHTA and CDR2 is FQGNSA. The CDR3 extends over 13 amino acids. The germline V and J ends were trimmed by 7 bases and 2 bases, with 10 bases remaining between them. CDR3: CASNSRSTDTQYF. Written as DNA, the CDR3 is TGTGCCAGCAACTCAAGGTCCACAGATACGCAGTATTTT.

The rearrangement links TRBV12-3 or TRBV12-4 to TRBJ1-3; D may be TRBD1 (5 bases). The germline V and J ends were trimmed by 6 bases and 0 bases, with 12 bases remaining between them. The CDR3 is made up of 15 amino acids. CDR3 in DNA: TGTGCCAGCAGCCCCGGACATCTCTCTGGAAACACCATATATTTT. It translates to CASSPGHLSGNTIYF.

This clonotype occurred many times. The chain has TRBV29-1 and TRBJ2-1; no firm D call. The CDR3 sequence is 13 residues long. V shed 4 bases and J shed 0 bases, with 7 bases lying between them. Germline V gives CDR1 SQVTM, CDR2 ANQGSEA. In DNA, the CDR3 is TGCAGCGTTGTATCGAGCTCCTACAATGAGCAGTTCTTC. It yields the protein CSVVSSSYNEQFF.

The table lists this clonotype with a few counts. V is TRBV11-3 and J is TRBJ1-2; D call uncertain. The V gene's germline CDR1 is SGHNT and CDR2 YENEEA. Trimming took off 1 base at V and 8 bases at J, with 8 bases between the two ends. The CDR3 consists of 12 residues. The CDR3 region is CASSLVGGGYTF. As DNA, the CDR3 is TGTGCCAGCAGCTTAGTGGGAGGCGGCTACACCTTC.

In its sample, this clonotype was seen many times. V is TRBV6-1 and J is TRBJ2-7, with D possibly being TRBD1 (5 bases). CDR3 length equals 16 residues. Germline-derived CDR1 and CDR2 are MNHNS and SASEGT. V lost 2 bases and J 5 bases, leaving 19 bases between the germline ends. The CDR3 spells CASSEMESQGYDEQYF. The CDR3 DNA reads TGTGCCAGCAGTGAAATGGAAAGCCAGGGCTACGACGAGCAGTACTTC.

This clonotype came up many times. CDR3 nucleotides: TGTGCCAGCAGTTTCTTATCCTACGAGCAGTACTTC. Translated, it gives CASSFLSYEQYF. The chain couples TRBV12-3 or TRBV12-4 to TRBJ2-7; D gene uncertain. CDR3 length: 12 residues. With 3 bases removed from V and 1 base from J, the gap between germline ends came to 4 bases.

This clonotype was observed many times. The chain links TRBV5-6 to TRBJ2-7; tentative D call: TRBD1 (5 bases). This CDR3 is built from 15 residues. The germline V and J ends were trimmed by 6 bases and 0 bases, with 16 bases remaining between them. Per germline, CDR1 SGHDT and CDR2 YYEEEE. The DNA for the CDR3 is TGTGCCAGCACCCCGTTGGTCAGGGACTCCTACGAGCAGTACTTC. Its protein is CASTPLVRDSYEQYF. The full variable domain, with the rest looked up from reference TRBV5-6 and TRBJ2-7, is DAGVTQSPTHLIKTRGQQVTLRCSPKSGHDTVSWYQQALGQGPQFIFQYYEEEERQRGNFPDRFSGHQFPNYSSELNVNALLLGDSALYLCASTPLVRDSYEQYFGPGTRLTVT.

V is TRBV24-1 and J is TRBJ2-3, with D perhaps given as TRBD1 or TRBD2 (5 bases each). Per germline, CDR1 KGHDR and CDR2 SFDVKD. CDR3 length equals 16 residues. Trimming pared 1 base from V and 1 base from J, leaving 11 bases between. In DNA, the CDR3 is TGTGCCACCAGTGATTTAAGGCGAGGGGGCACAGATACGCAGTATTTT. Residues: CATSDLRRGGTDTQYF.